The 7 T cell receptor beta chains given below trace back to one sample, sequenced in a study of human T cells and chemical hapten exposure. The time point: patch test 3, about 24 weeks after DPC sensitization. Treatment noted: therapeutic diphenylcyclopropenone sensitization with weekly scalp DPC. TCRdb fed the RACE reads into MiXCR, producing one record per CDR3 protein. Altogether some 110,000 distinct CDR3 sequences are present, around 34% being singletons, with the ten largest covering roughly 2.7%. The sample was whole blood, taken in connection with sensitization to the hapten diphenylcyclopropenone (DPC). These receptors all stem from a man between 40 and 49 years old with alopecia areata. Some clones in this sample may be carry-over from other donors' samples.

The V call is TRBV20-1, the J call TRBJ2-5; 8 bases match TRBD2. Trimming took 6 bases from V and 1 from J; bases not matched to a gene: 13. This CDR3 has 16 residues. CDR1 and CDR2 from the germline V gene are DFQATT and SNEGSKA (reference sequence). The CDR3 region is CSASGGGAASQETQYF. Here the CDR3 DNA reads TGCAGTGCCTCCGGGGGGGGAGCGGCAAGCCAAGAGACCCAGTACTTC.

Worth noting for this clonotype: Relative to the germline gene, one junction end is altered; a read error may explain this. The V gene is TRBV29-1, the J gene TRBJ1-2; D remains ambiguous. In germline, CDR1 is SQVTM, CDR2 ANQGSEA. CDR3 length: 13 residues. The CDR3 bases are TGCAGCGCTGAATCCATACCTAACTATGGCTACACCTTC. Protein: CSAESIPNYGYTF.

The rearrangement links TRBV3-1 to TRBJ2-1; 8 nucleotides line up with TRBD2. Per germline, CDR1 LGHDT and CDR2 YNNKEL (reference sequence). The CDR3 has 16 amino acids. The junction had 11 bases not matched to a gene; V was cut back by 3 bases and J by 7 bases. The CDR3 DNA follows: TGTGCCAGCAGCCAGGGTACGGGACTAGGAAGGAATGAGCAGTTCTTC. It is translated as CASSQGTGLGRNEQFF.

In this sample, this clonotype turned up a few times. The J gene is TRBJ2-7, the V gene TRBV25-1; the match to TRBD2 covers 12 bases. The CDR3 totals 19 residues. Germline-derived CDR1 and CDR2 are MGHDK and SYGVNS. Trimming took 6 bases from V and 4 from J; bases not matched to a gene: 19. The chain's CDR3 is CASRAEYRLAGGPGYEQYV. The CDR3 nucleotides are TGTGCCAGCAGGGCTGAATATCGTCTAGCGGGAGGGCCTGGGTACGAGCAGTACGTC.

This clonotype showed up just a few times. This chain joins TRBV10-3 and TRBJ2-7, with TRBD1 matching over 10 bases. Germline lookup yields CDR1 ENHRY and CDR2 SYGVKD. The CDR3 runs to 15 residues. The V segment lost 5 bases and the J segment 5 bases; nucleotides outside the gene matches: 9. The DNA of the CDR3 is TGTGCCATCAGTATACCGGGACAGGGGCCGGACGAGCAGTACGTC. As protein: CAISIPGQGPDEQYV.

This clonotype occurred a few times. V usage is TRBV6-2 or TRBV6-3 and J usage is TRBJ2-1, with TRBD2 matching 10 bases. J was trimmed by 2 bases and V by 5 bases; bases with no gene match: 3. The CDR3 has 15 residues. CDR1 and CDR2 from the germline V gene are MNHEY and SVGEGT. The CDR3 DNA sequence: TGTGCCAGCAGTACCCTAGCGGGAGCCTACAATGAGCAGTTCTTC. Residues: CASSTLAGAYNEQFF.

The chain joins TRBV3-1 to TRBJ2-4, with a tentative D call TRBD1 (6 bases). V was trimmed by 4 bases and J by 3 bases, leaving 13 bases between them. Per germline, CDR1 LGHDT and CDR2 YNNKEL (reference sequence). The CDR3 runs to 15 residues. CDR3 in amino acids: CASSPPGQIKNIQYF. CDR3 sequence (DNA): TGTGCCAGCAGCCCTCCGGGACAAATCAAAAACATTCAGTACTTC.